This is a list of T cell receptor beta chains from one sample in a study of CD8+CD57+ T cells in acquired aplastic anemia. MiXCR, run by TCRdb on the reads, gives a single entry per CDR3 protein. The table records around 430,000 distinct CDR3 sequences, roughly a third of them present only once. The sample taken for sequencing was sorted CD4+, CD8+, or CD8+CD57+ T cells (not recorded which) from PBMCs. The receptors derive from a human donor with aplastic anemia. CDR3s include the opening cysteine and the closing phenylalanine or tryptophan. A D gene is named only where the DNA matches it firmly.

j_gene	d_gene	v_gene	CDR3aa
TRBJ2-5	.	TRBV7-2	CASMGGLSETQYF
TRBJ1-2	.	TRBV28	CASSFKQGGYTF
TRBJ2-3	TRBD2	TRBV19	CASSRGGQTDTQYF
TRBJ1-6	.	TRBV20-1	CSARGGEGMDSPLHF
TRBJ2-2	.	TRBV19	CASKPLNTGELFF
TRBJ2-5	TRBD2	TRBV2	CASSEARGGWETQYF
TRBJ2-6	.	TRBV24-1	CATSLWSGANVLTF
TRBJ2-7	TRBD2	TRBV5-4	CASSFGGDSYEQYF
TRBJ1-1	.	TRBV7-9	CASSSIPGPSTEAFF
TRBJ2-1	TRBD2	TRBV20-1	CSAPMSGGASEQFF
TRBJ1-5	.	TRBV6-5	CASSYGDNQPQHF
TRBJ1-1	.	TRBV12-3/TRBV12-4	CASRPAGGTEAFF
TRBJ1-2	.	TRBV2	CASSDDSHGRVDYGCTF
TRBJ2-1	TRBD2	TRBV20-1	CSARFGTRERWNEQFF
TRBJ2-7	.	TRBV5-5	CASTTHPGGDQYF
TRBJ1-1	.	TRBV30	CAWTVSGQTVAFF
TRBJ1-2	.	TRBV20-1	CSARPIPTQNYGYTF
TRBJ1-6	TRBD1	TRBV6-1	CASQGGEETLTNSPLHF
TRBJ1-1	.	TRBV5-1	CASSLTSASTEAFF
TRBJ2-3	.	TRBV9	CASSVADTQYF